This entry features one TCR beta chain sequence. The germline gives CDR1 SEHNR, CDR2 FQNEAQ (reference sequence). The CDR3 has 16 residues. The V segment lost 5 bases and the J segment 3 bases; nucleotides outside the gene matches: 3. This sample stems from a study of shared clonotypes between healthy human individuals. The overall study: Three men and a couple of women, aged 18 to 49, were donors.

Assay used: immunoSEQ multiplex PCR; TCRdb lists only in-frame clones, some missing. The sample holds 2 million to 3 million clones; 93% are singletons and the top ten take about 0.34%. Material: naive CD4+ T cells from PBMCs. Subset: CD45RA+ positively selected. This receptor was obtained from a young man in good health. Some clones in this sample may be carry-over from other donors' samples. The chain carries TRBV7-9 and TRBJ2-2; 13 bases fit TRBD2. CDR3 loop: CASSRGLAGHTGELFF. The CDR3 DNA reads as TGTGCCAGCAGCCGGGGACTAGCGGGACACACCGGGGAGCTGTTTTTT.